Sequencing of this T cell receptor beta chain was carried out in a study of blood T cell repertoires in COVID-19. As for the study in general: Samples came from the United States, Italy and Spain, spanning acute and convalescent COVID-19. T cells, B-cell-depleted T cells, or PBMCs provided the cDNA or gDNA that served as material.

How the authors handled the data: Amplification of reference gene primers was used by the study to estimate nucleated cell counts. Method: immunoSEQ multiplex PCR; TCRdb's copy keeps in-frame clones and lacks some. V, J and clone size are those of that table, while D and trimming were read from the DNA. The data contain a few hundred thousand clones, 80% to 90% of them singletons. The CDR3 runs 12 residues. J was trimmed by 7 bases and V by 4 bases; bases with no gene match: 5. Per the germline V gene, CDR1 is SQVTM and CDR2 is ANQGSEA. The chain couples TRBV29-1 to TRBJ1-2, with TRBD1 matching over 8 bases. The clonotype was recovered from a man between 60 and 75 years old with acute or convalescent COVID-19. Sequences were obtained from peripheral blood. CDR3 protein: CSVGGQGVGYTF. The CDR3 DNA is TGCAGCGTTGGCGGACAGGGAGTTGGCTACACCTTC.